This entry is about one T cell receptor beta chain. The antigen remains unidentified. The V gene's germline CDR1 is SGDLS and CDR2 YYNGEE. The V gene end was trimmed by 3 bases and the J gene end by 9 bases; junction bases not matched to a gene: 9. This CDR3 contains 15 residues. The data are from a study of T cell responses to AZD1222 COVID-19 vaccine. Whole-study findings and limits: Only a handful of individuals given AZD1222 were seropositive at baseline.

Assay used: immunoSEQ multiplex PCR; TCRdb lists only in-frame clones, some missing. The sample holds 250,000 or so clones, roughly 93% seen once. The material sequenced was peripheral blood, taken on day 0 of AZD1222 vaccination. This chain joins TRBV9 and TRBJ2-1, with 10 bases identical to TRBD2. The receptor's source is an adult in good health. The CDR3 region has the DNA TGTGCCAGCAGCGACGGAGCGGGGGGGCCTAGTGAGCAGTTCTTC. It is translated as CASSDGAGGPSEQFF.